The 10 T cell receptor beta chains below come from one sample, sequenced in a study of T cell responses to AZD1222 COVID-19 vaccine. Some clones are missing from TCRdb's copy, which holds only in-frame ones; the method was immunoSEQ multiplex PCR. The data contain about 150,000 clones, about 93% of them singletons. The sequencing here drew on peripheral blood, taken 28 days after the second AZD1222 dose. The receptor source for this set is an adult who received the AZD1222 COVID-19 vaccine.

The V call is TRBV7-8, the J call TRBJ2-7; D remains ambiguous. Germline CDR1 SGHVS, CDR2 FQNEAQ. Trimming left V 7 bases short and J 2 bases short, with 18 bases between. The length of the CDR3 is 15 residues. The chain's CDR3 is CASTPTGGFPYEQYF. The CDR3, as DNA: TGTGCCAGCACCCCGACCGGCGGATTTCCCTACGAGCAGTACTTC.

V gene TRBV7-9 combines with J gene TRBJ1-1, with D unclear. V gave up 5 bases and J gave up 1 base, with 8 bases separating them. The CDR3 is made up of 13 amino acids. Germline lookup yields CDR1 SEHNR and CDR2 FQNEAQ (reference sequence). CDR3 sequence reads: CASSEGANTEAFF. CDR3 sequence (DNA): TGTGCCAGCAGCGAGGGAGCGAACACTGAAGCTTTCTTT.

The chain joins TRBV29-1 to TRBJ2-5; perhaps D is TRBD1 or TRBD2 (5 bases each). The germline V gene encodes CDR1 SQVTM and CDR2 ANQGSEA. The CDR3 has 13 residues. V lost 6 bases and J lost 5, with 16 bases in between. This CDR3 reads CSVAEGPGETQYF. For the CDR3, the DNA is TGCAGCGTCGCTGAGGGACCGGGGGAGACCCAGTACTTC.

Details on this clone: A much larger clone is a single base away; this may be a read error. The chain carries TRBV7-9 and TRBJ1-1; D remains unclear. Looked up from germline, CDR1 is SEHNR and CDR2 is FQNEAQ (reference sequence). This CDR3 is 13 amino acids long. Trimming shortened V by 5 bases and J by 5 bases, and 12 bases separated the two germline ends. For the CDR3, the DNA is TGTGCCAGCAGCATCCGTGGTGAAACTGAAGCTTTCTTT. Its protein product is CASSIRGETEAFF.

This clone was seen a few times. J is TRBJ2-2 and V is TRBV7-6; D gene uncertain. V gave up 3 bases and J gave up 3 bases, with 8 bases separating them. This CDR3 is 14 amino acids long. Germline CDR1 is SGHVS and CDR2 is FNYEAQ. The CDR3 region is CASSLSGDTGELFF. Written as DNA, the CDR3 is TGTGCCAGCAGCTTGAGTGGGGACACCGGGGAGCTGTTTTTT.

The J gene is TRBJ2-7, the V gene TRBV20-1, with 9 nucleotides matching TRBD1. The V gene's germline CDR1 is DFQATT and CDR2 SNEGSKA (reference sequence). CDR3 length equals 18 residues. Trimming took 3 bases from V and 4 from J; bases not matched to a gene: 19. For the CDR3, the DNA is TGCAGTGCTAGTTTGACAGGGGGTGCCTTAGGGGTAGGGTACGAGCAGTACTTC. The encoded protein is CSASLTGGALGVGYEQYF.

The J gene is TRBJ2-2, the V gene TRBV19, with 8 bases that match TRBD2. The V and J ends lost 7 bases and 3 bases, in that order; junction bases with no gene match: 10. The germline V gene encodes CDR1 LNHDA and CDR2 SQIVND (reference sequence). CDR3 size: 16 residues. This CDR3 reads CASTPGRVLDTGELFF. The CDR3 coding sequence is TGTGCCAGTACCCCCGGGAGGGTATTGGACACCGGGGAGCTGTTTTTT.

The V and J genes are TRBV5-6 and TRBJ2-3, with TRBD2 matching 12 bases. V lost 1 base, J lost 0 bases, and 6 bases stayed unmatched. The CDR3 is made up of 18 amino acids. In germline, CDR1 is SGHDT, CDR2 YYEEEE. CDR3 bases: TGTGCCAGCAGCTTGTGGACTAGCGGGACGTTTAGCACAGATACGCAGTATTTT. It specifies CASSLWTSGTFSTDTQYF.

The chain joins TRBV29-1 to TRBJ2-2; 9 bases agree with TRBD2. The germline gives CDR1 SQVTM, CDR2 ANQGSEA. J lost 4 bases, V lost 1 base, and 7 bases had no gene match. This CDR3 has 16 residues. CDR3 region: CSVEVPSGTFTGELFF. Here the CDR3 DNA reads TGCAGCGTTGAAGTGCCTAGCGGGACCTTCACCGGGGAGCTGTTTTTT.

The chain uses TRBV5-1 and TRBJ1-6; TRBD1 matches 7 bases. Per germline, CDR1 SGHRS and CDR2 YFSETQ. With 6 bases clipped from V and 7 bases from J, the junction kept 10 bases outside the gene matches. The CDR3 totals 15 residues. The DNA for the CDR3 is TGCGCCAGCAAAGACGGGACAGTCGACAATTCACCCCTCCACTTT. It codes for CASKDGTVDNSPLHF.